These 25 T cell receptor beta chains originate from one sample sequenced in a study of tumor-infiltrating lymphocytes in primary liver carcinoma. A primer in the constant region served to generate TCR beta cDNA from 500 ng of total RNA. Three nested multiplex PCR rounds, a slightly modified ARM-PCR, produced the libraries for TCR beta. PCR rounds one and two used TRBV1-TRBV30 forward primers with a C-beta reverse primer for 10 cycles each. TCRdb re-analysed the multiplex PCR reads in MiXCR, keeping a single row per CDR3 protein. The data show tens of thousands of distinct CDR3 sequences, more than 60% seen once. Joint extraction of RNA and DNA used roughly 18-34 mg of bulk tissue that was unsorted. Sequencing used tumor-adjacent normal liver tissue. The receptors here all came from a young woman with primary liver carcinoma and hepatitis B virus infection.

As for this clonotype: A read error is possible here, since a much larger clone lies one base away. The chain couples TRBV29-1 to TRBJ2-1; D perhaps matches TRBD1 (5 bases). The CDR3 totals 15 residues. CDR1 and CDR2 from the germline V gene are SQVTM and ANQGSEA. CDR3 coding DNA: TGCAGCGTTGACATTGGGGCCAGCCCCTACAATAAGCAGTTCTTC. This gives the protein CSVDIGASPYNKQFF.

Regarding this clonotype: One end of the junction varies from germline; a read error may be responsible. This chain joins TRBV30 and TRBJ1-5; D possibly corresponds to TRBD1 (5 bases). Germline V gene data show CDR1 as GTSNPN and CDR2 as SVGIG (reference sequence). The CDR3 length is 13 residues. This CDR3 is CACTTASGQPQYF. For the CDR3, the DNA is TGTGCCTGTACGACAGCCTCGGGCCAGCCCCAGTACTTT.

This clonotype was counted only a few times. The rearrangement links TRBV10-3 to TRBJ1-1; unclear D gene. The CDR3 contains 13 residues. The germline gives CDR1 ENHRY, CDR2 SYGVKD. V was pared by 8 bases and J by 1 base, with 11 bases between. The CDR3, as DNA: TGTGCCATCGGACCTGACTGGAACACTGAAGCTTTCTTT. Its protein is CAIGPDWNTEAFF.

As to this clonotype: One end of the junction varies from germline; a read error may be responsible. The rearrangement joins TRBV7-9 to TRBJ2-3; 9 nucleotides line up with TRBD2. CDR1 and CDR2 from the germline V gene are SEHNR and FQNEAQ (reference sequence). CDR3 length equals 18 residues. The CDR3 sequence: CTSSHSLLLAGPTDTQYF. The CDR3 nucleotides are TGTACCAGCAGCCACTCGCTCTTGCTAGCGGGACCCACAGATACGCAGTATTTT.

This clonotype was seen a single time. The junction and the germline gene differ at one end; a read error may be behind it. This sequence joins TRBV4-3 and TRBJ2-7; maybe TRBD2 (5 bases). The CDR3 has 15 residues. Per the germline V gene, CDR1 is LGHNA and CDR2 is YSLEER. The CDR3 loop reads CASRQVADYPYEQYF. CDR3 sequence (DNA): TGCGCCAGCAGACAAGTGGCTGACTACCCCTACGAGCAGTACTTC.

The genes are TRBV11-2 and TRBJ2-3; D may correspond to TRBD1 or TRBD2 (7 bases each). The CDR3 consists of 17 residues. The germline CDR1 and CDR2 sequences are SGHAT and FQNNGV. Between the trimmed V and J ends, which lost 9 bases and 4 bases, there was a span of 26 bases. The CDR3 coding sequence is TGTGCCAGTAGCCATCGAGGGGGCGGGAGCCTCGCAGATACGCAGTATTTT. This sequence encodes CASSHRGGGSLADTQYF. Drawing the rest from reference TRBV11-2 and TRBJ2-3, the complete variable domain is EAGVAQSPRYKIIEKRQSVAFWCNPISGHATLYWYQQILGQGPKLLIQFQNNGVVDDSQLPKDRFSAERLKGVDSTLKIQPAKLEDSAVYLCASSHRGGGSLADTQYFGPGTRLTVL.

With respect to this clonotype: One end of the junction fails to match germline, which may point to a read error. This CDR3 reads CTSGQGAPISTGAFF. CDR3 nucleotide sequence: TGTACCTCCGGTCAGGGGGCACCAATCTCCACTGGAGCTTTCTTT. The chain recombines TRBV11-3 with TRBJ1-1, with TRBD1 matching over 8 bases. This CDR3 spans 15 amino acids. CDR1 SGHNT and CDR2 YENEEA come from the germline V gene.

For this clonotype: Its ends do not fully match the called genes, so a read error is possible. The V call is TRBV10-3, the J call TRBJ2-2, with 8 positions matching TRBD2. The CDR3 consists of 17 residues. Germline V gene sequence: CDR1 ENHRY, CDR2 SYGVKD. The DNA for the CDR3 is TGTGCCATCAACCAATCAGCGGGAGAGAATGGAACCGGGGAGCAGTTTTTT. This sequence encodes CAINQSAGENGTGEQFF.

A remark on this clonotype: This CDR3 fails to terminate in the conserved phenylalanine or tryptophan, so it likely reflects a read error. The rearrangement links TRBV5-4 to TRBJ2-1; D might be TRBD2 (5 bases). Trimming shortened V by 1 base and J by 9 bases, and 17 bases separated the two germline ends. This CDR3 has 15 residues. Per germline, CDR1 SGHNT and CDR2 YYREEE (reference sequence). CDR3 loop: CASSLSTPLGSEQFL. In nucleotides, the CDR3 is TGTGCCAGCAGCTTGTCCACCCCTTTAGGGAGTGAGCAGTTCCTC.

A note on this clonotype: A read error may account for a junction end that differs from germline. The chain carries TRBV29-1 and TRBJ2-5; TRBD1 is a possible D gene (5 bases). The CDR3 consists of 16 residues. Germline loops: CDR1 SQVTM, CDR2 ANQGSEA. CDR3 in amino acids: CSVRPLTWWGQETHYF. The CDR3, as DNA: TGCAGCGTTCGCCCTCTGACATGGTGGGGCCAAGAGACCCATTACTTC.

A few counts support this clonotype. The chain joins TRBV7-3 to TRBJ2-2, with 7 bases aligning to TRBD2. The CDR3 spans 13 residues. V shed 5 bases and J 5 bases; nucleotides not matched to a gene: 2. Germline CDR1 is SGHTA and CDR2 is FQGTGA. The CDR3 DNA reads as TGTGCCAGCAGCCGGGGGGTTACCGGGGAGCTGTTTTTT. Translation gives CASSRGVTGELFF.

This clonotype was recorded only once. A junction end diverges from the germline sequence, so it may reflect a read error. The chain recombines TRBV11-2 with TRBJ2-7, with D possibly being TRBD1 (5 bases). Germline values: CDR1 SGHAT, CDR2 FQNNGV. This CDR3 is 15 amino acids long. CDR3 in amino acids: CASSLGHQGSYVQYF. In nucleotides, the CDR3 is TGTGCCAGCAGCTTAGGTCATCAGGGCTCCTACGTGCAGTACTTC.

This clonotype has a count of ten or more. The chain uses TRBV4-1 and TRBJ1-2; 10 nucleotides align to TRBD1. CDR1 is MGHRA, CDR2 YSYEKL, per germline. The CDR3 totals 16 residues. After removal of 4 bases from V and 3 bases from J, the junction contained 8 bases not matched to a gene. CDR3: CASSPTGGARYYGYTF. DNA of the CDR3: TGCGCCAGCAGCCCGACAGGGGGCGCGAGGTACTATGGCTACACCTTC.

This clonotype was observed a single time. The CDR3 end shows no conserved phenylalanine or tryptophan, and so a read error is likely. The rearrangement joins TRBV4-2 to TRBJ2-1, with 8 bases lining up with TRBD2. The V gene's germline CDR1 is LGHNA and CDR2 YNFKEQ. The junction had 18 bases not matched to a gene; V was cut back by 7 bases and J by 7 bases. This CDR3 has 17 residues. CDR3 in amino acids: CASTSSSGGRALNEQFL. CDR3 coding DNA: TGTGCCAGCACCTCGTCTTCGGGAGGGAGGGCCCTTAATGAGCAGTTCTTA.

A note on this clonotype: The junction departs from the called germline gene at one end, perhaps through a read error. The chain couples TRBV7-9 to TRBJ2-1; 10 nucleotides agree with TRBD2. The germline V gene has CDR1 SEHNR and CDR2 FQNEAQ (reference sequence). The CDR3 length is 16 residues. The CDR3 bases are TGTGCCAGCAGTTATCCTAGCGGGAGCTCCTACGATGAGCAGTTCTTC. Residues: CASSYPSGSSYDEQFF.

This chain uses TRBV5-1 with TRBJ1-4; no clear D gene. The CDR3 loop spans 14 amino acids. Per germline, CDR1 SGHRS and CDR2 YFSETQ. The V end lost 5 bases, the J end lost 8 bases, and 16 bases lay between the germline ends. The CDR3 sequence is CASREDPRYEKLFF. The DNA for the CDR3 is TGCGCCAGCAGGGAGGACCCCCGCTACGAAAAACTGTTTTTT.

As concerns this clonotype: A single base separates this from a much larger clone, so it may be a read error. The rearrangement joins TRBV30 to TRBJ2-7; the D gene could be TRBD1 or TRBD2 (5 bases each). Germline CDR1 GTSNPN, CDR2 SVGIG (reference sequence). The CDR3 has 15 amino acids. This chain's CDR3 is CVWNDVPGSSYEQYF. The CDR3 DNA sequence: TGTGTCTGGAACGACGTACCAGGGAGCTCCTACGAGCAGTACTTC. Looking up the rest from reference TRBV30 and TRBJ2-7 gives the full variable domain: SQTIHQWPATLVQPVGSPLSLECTVEGTSNPNLYWYRQAAGRGLQLLFYSVGIGQISSEVPQNLSASRPQDRQFILSSKKLLLSDSGFYLCVWNDVPGSSYEQYFGPGTRLTVT.

This chain connects TRBV2 to TRBJ1-2; TRBD1 matches 9 bases. Germline V gives CDR1 SNHLY, CDR2 FYNNEI. V lost 6 bases to trimming and J lost 4 bases; unmatched junction nucleotides: 6. The CDR3 runs to 14 residues. CDR3 sequence (DNA): TGTGCCAGCAGGGACAGGGGCTTTATCTATGGCTACACCTTC. It specifies CASRDRGFIYGYTF.

This chain links TRBV6-5 with TRBJ2-1; 14 bases align to TRBD2. The CDR3 is made up of 20 amino acids. Germline CDR1 MNHEY, CDR2 SVGAGI. V lost 6 bases to trimming and J lost 7 bases; unmatched junction nucleotides: 20. CDR3 bases: TGTGCCAGCAGCAATAGGGGGTTTCCGGGACTAGCGGGAGCCGCGAATGAGCAGTTCTTC. Its protein is CASSNRGFPGLAGAANEQFF.

V and J are TRBV4-3 and TRBJ2-2; D is possibly TRBD2 (5 bases). CDR3 length: 12 amino acids. In germline, CDR1 is LGHNA, CDR2 YSLEER. Here the CDR3 reads CTSRLGTGEPFF. The CDR3 bases are TGCACGAGCAGACTTGGCACCGGGGAACCGTTTTTT.

Comment on this clonotype: One end of the junction fails to match germline, which may point to a read error. The V and J genes are TRBV28 and TRBJ2-7; tentatively, D is TRBD1 or TRBD2 (7 bases each). The CDR3 sequence is 13 residues long. Germline V gives CDR1 MDHEN, CDR2 SYDVKM. CDR3 in DNA: TGTGCCAGCAGAGGTACAGGGGACTACCAGCAGTACTTC. Residues: CASRGTGDYQQYF.

The gene calls are TRBV6-2 or TRBV6-3 and TRBJ1-3; D unclear. CDR1 is MNHEY, CDR2 SVGEGT, per germline. The CDR3 is 14 residues long. Trimming took 9 bases from V and 4 from J, leaving 16 bases between them. The CDR3: CARSPKYIGNTIYF. The CDR3, as DNA: TGTGCCAGAAGCCCTAAATACATCGGAAACACCATATATTTT.

The V call is TRBV5-4, the J call TRBJ2-3; possibly TRBD1 for D (5 bases). Trimming shortened V by 4 bases and J by 14 bases, and 29 bases separated the two germline ends. CDR1 and CDR2 (germline): SGHNT, YYREEE (reference sequence). The CDR3 has 16 amino acids. CDR3 sequence (DNA): TGTGCCAGCAGCGGGCTGCGGAAGCAAACGACAGATACGTGGTATTTT. Translating gives CASSGLRKQTTDTWYF.

As concerns this clonotype: One end of the junction is discordant with germline, which a read error may explain. The CDR3 is CASSYGSFAKTGELFF. The CDR3 DNA reads TGTGCCAGCAGTTACGGCAGTTTCGCGAAGACCGGGGAGCTGTTTTTT. This chain joins TRBV6-5 and TRBJ2-2; D unresolved. CDR1 MNHEY and CDR2 SVGAGI come from the germline V gene. This CDR3 has 16 amino acids.

As for this clonotype: A junction boundary mismatches the germline segment, possibly from a read error. The V and J genes are TRBV6-1 and TRBJ1-6; possibly TRBD1 for D (5 bases). The CDR3 sequence is 14 residues long. CDR1 MNHNS and CDR2 SASEGT come from the germline V gene. The CDR3 reads CAISSGTENSRLHF. The CDR3 coding sequence is TGTGCCATCAGTTCCGGGACGGAGAATTCACGCCTCCACTTT.